Following are 18 T cell receptor beta chains from one sample sequenced in a study of blood T cells in healthy people across ages. The authors ran a second PCR of roughly 6 to 12 cycles using a sample-barcoded 5' primer and a J-beta primer mix. TCRdb recomputed calls from the 5' RACE reads with MiXCR, one row per CDR3 protein. The table lists approximately 600,000 distinct CDR3 sequences, around 54% of them singletons. Sequencing was performed on blood. These receptors all come from a man aged 55 to 70 in good health.

This clonotype was seen many times. Given a much more abundant clone one base away, this may be a read error. This chain connects TRBV27 to TRBJ2-5; TRBD1 matches 7 bases. V shed 0 bases, J shed 11 bases, and the junction held 12 bases outside the gene matches. The CDR3 has 15 amino acids. Germline CDR1 and CDR2: MNHEY and SMNVEV (reference sequence). CDR3 nucleotides: TGTGCCAGCAGTTTATCCAGGGGGAAGGGTAATGAGCAGTACTTC. Protein: CASSLSRGKGNEQYF.

This clonotype has just a few counts. The chain couples TRBV4-1 to TRBJ2-7; the match to TRBD2 covers 14 bases. The CDR3 sequence is 17 residues long. Looked up from germline, CDR1 is MGHRA and CDR2 is YSYEKL. The J segment lost 2 bases and the V segment lost 6 bases, leaving 9 bases of the junction unmatched. CDR3 residues: CASSFGLAGGQPYEQYF. The CDR3 nucleotides are TGCGCCAGCAGTTTTGGACTAGCGGGGGGTCAACCCTACGAGCAGTACTTC.

This clonotype was counted a single time. This sequence joins TRBV7-2 and TRBJ1-4; 10 bases map to TRBD1. V gave up 5 bases and J gave up 7 bases; unmatched junction bases: 7. CDR1 and CDR2 from the germline V gene are SGHTA and FQGNSA. The CDR3 is made up of 15 amino acids. In DNA form, the CDR3 reads TGTGCCAGCAGCCCAAGACAGGGGGCTCGTGAAAAACTGTTTTTT. Translating gives CASSPRQGAREKLFF.

V is TRBV27 and J is TRBJ2-2; possible D gene TRBD1, 6 bases. Trimming cost V 5 bases and J 7 bases, with 17 bases left between them. Germline assignment: CDR1 MNHEY and CDR2 SMNVEV (reference sequence). The CDR3 consists of 15 residues. In nucleotides, the CDR3 is TGTGCCAGCAGTACGCAGGGGCAGTACGGCGGGGAGCTGTTTTTT. Amino acids: CASSTQGQYGGELFF.

CDR3 in amino acids: CASSLDGTSADTQYF. CDR3 nucleotides: TGCGCCAGCAGCTTGGACGGGACGTCGGCAGATACGCAGTATTTT. The V call is TRBV5-1, the J call TRBJ2-3, with D perhaps matching TRBD1 or TRBD2 (5 bases each). V dropped 0 bases and J dropped 4 bases, with 12 bases sitting between them. The V gene's germline CDR1 is SGHRS and CDR2 YFSETQ. The CDR3 runs 15 residues.

V gene TRBV10-3 combines with J gene TRBJ2-7; 9 nucleotides match TRBD1. This CDR3 spans 14 amino acids. Trimming cost V 6 bases and J 6 bases; bases outside gene matches: 9. Per germline, CDR1 ENHRY and CDR2 SYGVKD. CDR3 nucleotides: TGTGCCATCAGGGAGGGGACAGGGACTGGCGAGCAGTACTTC. Amino acid sequence: CAIREGTGTGEQYF.

This sequence joins TRBV12-3 or TRBV12-4 and TRBJ2-3; TRBD2 matches 8 bases. J was trimmed by 2 bases and V by 8 bases; bases with no gene match: 9. There are 15 residues in the CDR3. The CDR3 loop reads CASRVSGGITDTQYF. The CDR3 DNA is TGTGCCAGCCGGGTGAGCGGGGGAATCACAGATACGCAGTATTTT.

The CDR3 is CAIRRLVTGTEQYF. Here the CDR3 DNA reads TGTGCCATCAGAAGACTAGTAACTGGGACCGAGCAGTACTTC. The V call is TRBV10-3, the J call TRBJ2-5; the D gene is possibly TRBD2 (6 bases). The J call could be wrong; TRBJ2-7 is a better fit for the DNA end. The CDR3 runs 14 residues. Per the germline V gene, CDR1 is ENHRY and CDR2 is SYGVKD.

The rearrangement uses TRBV20-1 and TRBJ2-4, with D unclear. The J call may be wrong; the DNA end is better matched by TRBJ2-7. CDR1 and CDR2 (germline): DFQATT, SNEGSKA (reference sequence). The CDR3 extends over 12 amino acids. The CDR3 DNA reads TGCAGTGCTAGCCTGAAAGGCTACGAGCAGTACTTC. Protein: CSASLKGYEQYF.

V usage is TRBV6-2 or TRBV6-3 and J usage is TRBJ2-7; possibly TRBD2 for D (6 bases). The J call may be incorrect, as the DNA end agrees better with TRBJ2-5. The CDR3 consists of 13 residues. Germline-derived CDR1 and CDR2 are MNHEY and SVGEGT. CDR3 DNA sequence: TGTGCCAGCAGCCCGGACTATAGTGTGACCCAGTACTTC. This encodes CASSPDYSVTQYF.

This clonotype appeared a few times. This sequence joins TRBV14 and TRBJ2-5; 13 bases map to TRBD2. The better agreement between TRBJ2-7 and the DNA end casts doubt on the J call. CDR3 length: 17 amino acids. Germline assignment: CDR1 SGHDN and CDR2 FVKESK. CDR3 amino acids: CASSQDPGLAGAYEQYF. The CDR3 DNA follows: TGTGCCAGCAGCCAAGATCCCGGACTAGCGGGGGCATACGAGCAGTACTTC.

The V call is TRBV3-1, the J call TRBJ2-3; 7 bases are shared with TRBD1. CDR1 is LGHDT, CDR2 YNNKEL, per germline (reference sequence). J gave up 1 base and V 4 bases, and 8 bases lay outside the gene matches. This CDR3 region has 16 residues. CDR3 sequence: CASSLRRQGGTDTQYF. CDR3 in DNA: TGTGCCAGCAGCCTACGACGACAGGGCGGCACAGATACGCAGTATTTT.

This clonotype was seen many times. The rearrangement links TRBV6-1 to TRBJ1-4; tentative D call: TRBD1 (6 bases). The CDR3 has 15 residues. With 2 bases removed from V and 5 bases from J, the gap between germline ends came to 12 bases. From germline, CDR1 is MNHNS and CDR2 SASEGT. The CDR3 here is CASSETSGTNEKLFF. CDR3 bases: TGTGCCAGCAGTGAAACCTCCGGGACAAATGAAAAACTGTTTTTT.

This chain's CDR3 is CASSLEVGRRGAEQFF. The DNA for the CDR3 is TGTGCCAGCAGCTTAGAGGTTGGGCGGCGGGGGGCTGAGCAGTTCTTC. J is TRBJ2-1 and V is TRBV7-2; 8 nucleotides line up with TRBD2. Germline CDR1 reads SGHTA; CDR2 reads FQGNSA. Unmatched junction bases numbered 11, after V lost 1 base and J lost 9 bases. The CDR3 totals 16 residues.

This clonotype was counted between two and nine times. The chain recombines TRBV25-1 with TRBJ1-2; D is unresolved. The CDR3 is 12 amino acids. Trimming cost V 5 bases and J 3 bases, with 7 bases left between them. Germline loops: CDR1 MGHDK, CDR2 SYGVNS. CDR3 sequence (DNA): TGTGCCAGCAGTTCCCAGGACTATGGCTACACCTTC. This translates into CASSSQDYGYTF.

Only a few counts were recorded for this clonotype. The J gene is TRBJ2-7, the V gene TRBV9; 9 bases map to TRBD2. Near its end, the DNA agrees better with TRBJ2-5, so the J call may be wrong. Germline loops: CDR1 SGDLS, CDR2 YYNGEE. This CDR3 has 15 amino acids. The CDR3 region has the DNA TGTGCCAGCAGCGTAGGGACTAGCGCCGGAGAGACCCAGTACTTC. Translating gives CASSVGTSAGETQYF.

This clonotype was counted a few times. The chain combines TRBV11-2 with TRBJ1-1; D call uncertain. Germline V gives CDR1 SGHAT, CDR2 FQNNGV. The CDR3 loop spans 13 amino acids. V was clipped by 5 bases and J by 5 bases, with 12 bases between them. CDR3 sequence reads: CASSGRGGTEAFF. CDR3 in DNA: TGTGCCAGCAGCGGCAGAGGCGGGACTGAAGCTTTCTTT.

The chain recombines TRBV7-9 with TRBJ2-1; 7 bases agree with TRBD2. The CDR3 sequence is 17 residues long. V trimming: 5 bases; J trimming: 0 bases; junction bases outside the gene matches: 10. CDR1 and CDR2 (germline): SEHNR, FQNEAQ (reference sequence). CDR3 DNA sequence: TGTGCCAGCAGCCCTTCGGCGGGGGTTCCCTCCTACAATGAGCAGTTCTTC. Encoded protein: CASSPSAGVPSYNEQFF.